This TCR beta chain was identified during a study of cytomegalovirus exposure and HLA in healthy donors. Regarding this clone: Antigen specificity is unknown.

The PCR employed 60 Vbeta primers together with 13 Jbeta primers. The table came from immunoSEQ multiplex PCR; TCRdb's copy has only in-frame clones and leaves some out. Seen here are around 100,000 clones, roughly 71% observed once, and the top ten hold approximately 11%. General study findings and limits: It was only CMV serostatus that was available as immune exposure information. The classifier, whose performance was assessed in both the original and validation cohorts, reportedly diagnosed cytomegalovirus status with high specificity and sensitivity.

CDR3 length: 11 amino acids. Germline loops: CDR1 MDHEN, CDR2 SYDVKM. Input material: PBMCs. The rearrangement links TRBV28 to TRBJ2-5, with D unresolved. The DNA end is a closer match to TRBJ2-7, so the J assignment may be wrong. The receptor's source is a man aged 40-50 years in good health and CMV-seropositive. CDR3 loop: CASGRDYEQYF. CDR3 bases: TGTGCCAGCGGACGAGACTACGAGCAGTACTTC.